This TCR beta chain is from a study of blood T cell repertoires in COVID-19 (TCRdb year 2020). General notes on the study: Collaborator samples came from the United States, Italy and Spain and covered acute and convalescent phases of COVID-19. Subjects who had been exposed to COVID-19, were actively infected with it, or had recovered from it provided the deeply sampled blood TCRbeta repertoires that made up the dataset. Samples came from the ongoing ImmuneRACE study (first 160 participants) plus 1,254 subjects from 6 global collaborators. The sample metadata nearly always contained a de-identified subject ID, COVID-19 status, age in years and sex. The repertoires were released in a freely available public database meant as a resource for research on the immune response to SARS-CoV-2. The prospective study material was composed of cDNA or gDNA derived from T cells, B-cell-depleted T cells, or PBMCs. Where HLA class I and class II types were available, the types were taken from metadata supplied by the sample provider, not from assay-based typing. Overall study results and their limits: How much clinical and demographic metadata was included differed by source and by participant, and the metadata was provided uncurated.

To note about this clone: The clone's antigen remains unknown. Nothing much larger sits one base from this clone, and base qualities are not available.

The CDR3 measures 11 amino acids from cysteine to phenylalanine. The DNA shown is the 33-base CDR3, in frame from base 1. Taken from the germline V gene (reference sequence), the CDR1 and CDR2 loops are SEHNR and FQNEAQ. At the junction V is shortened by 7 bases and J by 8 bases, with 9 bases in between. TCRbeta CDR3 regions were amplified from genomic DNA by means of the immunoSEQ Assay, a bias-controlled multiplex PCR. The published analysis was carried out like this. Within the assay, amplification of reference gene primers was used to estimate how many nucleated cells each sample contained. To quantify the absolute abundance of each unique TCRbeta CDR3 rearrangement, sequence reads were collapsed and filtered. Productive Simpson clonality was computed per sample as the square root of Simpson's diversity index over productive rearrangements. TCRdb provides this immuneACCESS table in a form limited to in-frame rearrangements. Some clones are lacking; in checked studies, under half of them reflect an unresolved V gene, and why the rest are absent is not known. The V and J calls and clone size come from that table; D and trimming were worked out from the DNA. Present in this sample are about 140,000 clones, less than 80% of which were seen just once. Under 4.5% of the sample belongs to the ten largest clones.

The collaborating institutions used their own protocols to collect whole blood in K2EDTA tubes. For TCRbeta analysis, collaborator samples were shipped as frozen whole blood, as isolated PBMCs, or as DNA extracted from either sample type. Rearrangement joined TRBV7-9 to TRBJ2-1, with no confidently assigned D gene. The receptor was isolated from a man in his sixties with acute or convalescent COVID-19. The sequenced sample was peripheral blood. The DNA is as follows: TGTGCCAGCAACTCCTTCGATGAGCAGTTCTTC. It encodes CASNSFDEQFF.